This T cell receptor beta chain was found in a study of OX40 agonist ivuxolimab in advanced cancers. Across the whole study: Patients received intravenous ivuxolimab every 2 weeks at 0.01 to 10 mg/kg.

Findings and caveats of the study: Circulating CD4+ and CD8+ T cells showed clonal expansion by week 6 at 0.1 to 3.0 mg/kg.

Germline V lookup: CDR1 GTSNPN, CDR2 SVGIG (reference sequence). With V trimmed by 2 bases and J by 6 bases, 6 bases remained unmatched. The CDR3 is 14 residues long. Method: immunoSEQ multiplex PCR; TCRdb's copy keeps in-frame clones and lacks some. The sample includes around 65,000 clones, 92% of them seen just once. With regard to this clone: Antigen specificity is unknown.

V usage is TRBV30 and J usage is TRBJ1-5, with TRBD1 identical over 8 bases. The sequence derives from an adult with an advanced solid tumor such as melanoma, head and neck, liver or kidney cancer. The sample was CD4+ or CD8+ T cells sorted from blood, taken in a trial of the OX40 agonist ivuxolimab. CDR3 sequence: CAWSTGQEGQPQHF. The CDR3 DNA follows: TGTGCCTGGAGTACGGGACAGGAGGGTCAGCCCCAGCATTTT.